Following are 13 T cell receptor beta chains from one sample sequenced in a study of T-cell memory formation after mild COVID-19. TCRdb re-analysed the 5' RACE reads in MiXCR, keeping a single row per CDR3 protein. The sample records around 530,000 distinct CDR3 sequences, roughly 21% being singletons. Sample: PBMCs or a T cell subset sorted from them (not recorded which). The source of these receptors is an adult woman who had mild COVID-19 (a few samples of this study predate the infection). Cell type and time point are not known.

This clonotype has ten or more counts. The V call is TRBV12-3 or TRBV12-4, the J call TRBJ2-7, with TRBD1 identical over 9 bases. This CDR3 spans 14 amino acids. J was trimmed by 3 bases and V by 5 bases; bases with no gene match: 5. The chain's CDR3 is CASSPRQGGYEQYF. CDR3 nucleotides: TGTGCCAGCAGTCCTCGACAGGGGGGCTACGAGCAGTACTTC.

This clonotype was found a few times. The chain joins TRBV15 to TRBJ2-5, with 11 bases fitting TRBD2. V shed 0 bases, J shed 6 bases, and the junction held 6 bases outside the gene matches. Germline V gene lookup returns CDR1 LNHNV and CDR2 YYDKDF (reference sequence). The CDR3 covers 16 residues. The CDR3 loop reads CATSRDTLAGVKTQYF. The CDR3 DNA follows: TGTGCCACCAGCAGAGATACACTAGCGGGAGTGAAGACCCAGTACTTC. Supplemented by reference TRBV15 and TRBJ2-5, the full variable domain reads DAMVIQNPRYQVTQFGKPVTLSCSQTLNHNVMYWYQQKSSQAPKLLFHYYDKDFNNEADTPDNFQSRRPNTSFCFLDIRSPGLGDTAMYLCATSRDTLAGVKTQYFGPGTRLLVL.

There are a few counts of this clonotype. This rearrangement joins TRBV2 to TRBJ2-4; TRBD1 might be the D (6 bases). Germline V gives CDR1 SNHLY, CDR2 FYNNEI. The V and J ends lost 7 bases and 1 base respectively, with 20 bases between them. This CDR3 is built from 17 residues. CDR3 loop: CASKESPGERAKNIQYF. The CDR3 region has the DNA TGTGCCAGCAAAGAATCCCCAGGGGAAAGGGCCAAAAACATTCAGTACTTC.

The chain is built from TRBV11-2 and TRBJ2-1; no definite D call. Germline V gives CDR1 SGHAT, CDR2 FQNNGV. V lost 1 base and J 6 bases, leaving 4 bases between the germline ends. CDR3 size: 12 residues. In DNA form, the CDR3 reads TGTGCCAGCAGCTTAGTGGTCAATGAGCAGTTCTTC. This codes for CASSLVVNEQFF. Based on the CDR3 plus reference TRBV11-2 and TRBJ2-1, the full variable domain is EAGVAQSPRYKIIEKRQSVAFWCNPISGHATLYWYQQILGQGPKLLIQFQNNGVVDDSQLPKDRFSAERLKGVDSTLKIQPAKLEDSAVYLCASSLVVNEQFFGPGTRLTVL.

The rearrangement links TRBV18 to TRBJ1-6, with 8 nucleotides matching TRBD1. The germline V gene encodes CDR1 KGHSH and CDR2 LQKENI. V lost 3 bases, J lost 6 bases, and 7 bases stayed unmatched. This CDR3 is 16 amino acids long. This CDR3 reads CASSPYGQGGNSPLHF. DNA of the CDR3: TGTGCCAGCTCACCTTACGGACAGGGCGGTAATTCACCCCTCCACTTT.

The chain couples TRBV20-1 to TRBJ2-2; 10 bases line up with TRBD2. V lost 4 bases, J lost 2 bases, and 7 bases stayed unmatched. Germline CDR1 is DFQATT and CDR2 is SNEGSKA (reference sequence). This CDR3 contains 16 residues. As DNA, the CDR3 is TGCAGTGCTAAGGTAGCGGGAGGACCCAACACCGGGGAGCTGTTTTTT. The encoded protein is CSAKVAGGPNTGELFF.

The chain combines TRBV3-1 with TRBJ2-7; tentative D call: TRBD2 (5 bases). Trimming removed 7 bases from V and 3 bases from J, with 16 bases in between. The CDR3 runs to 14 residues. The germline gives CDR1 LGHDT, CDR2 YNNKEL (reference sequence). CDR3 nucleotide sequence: TGTGCCAGCAAAAGTTTCGCGGGTGACTACGAGCAGTACTTC. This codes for CASKSFAGDYEQYF.

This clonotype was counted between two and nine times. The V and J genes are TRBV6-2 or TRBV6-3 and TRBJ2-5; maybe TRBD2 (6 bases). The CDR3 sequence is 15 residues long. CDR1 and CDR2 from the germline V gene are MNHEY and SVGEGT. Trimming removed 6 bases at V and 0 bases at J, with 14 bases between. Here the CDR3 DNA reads TGTGCCAGCAGCTCGGGACTTCAGTACCAAGAGACCCAGTACTTC. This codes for CASSSGLQYQETQYF.

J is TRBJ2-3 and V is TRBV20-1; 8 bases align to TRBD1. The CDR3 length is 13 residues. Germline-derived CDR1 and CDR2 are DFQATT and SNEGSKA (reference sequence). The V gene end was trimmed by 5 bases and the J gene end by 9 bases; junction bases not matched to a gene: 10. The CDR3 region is CSAPGTGRETQYF. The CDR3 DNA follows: TGCAGTGCTCCCGGGACAGGTCGGGAGACGCAGTATTTT.

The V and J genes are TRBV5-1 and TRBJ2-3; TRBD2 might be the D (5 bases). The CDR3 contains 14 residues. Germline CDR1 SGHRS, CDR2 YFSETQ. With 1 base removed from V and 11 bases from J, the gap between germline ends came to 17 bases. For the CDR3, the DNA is TGCGCCAGCAGCTTGCCTGAAATGGACTTTCTGCAGTATTTT. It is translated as CASSLPEMDFLQYF.

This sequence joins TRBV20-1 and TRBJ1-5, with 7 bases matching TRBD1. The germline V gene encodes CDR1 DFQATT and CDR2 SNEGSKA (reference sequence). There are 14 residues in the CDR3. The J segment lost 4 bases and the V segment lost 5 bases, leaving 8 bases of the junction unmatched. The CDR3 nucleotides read TGCAGTGCTTCAGACAGGGTCTTAAATCAGCCCCAGCATTTT. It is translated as CSASDRVLNQPQHF.

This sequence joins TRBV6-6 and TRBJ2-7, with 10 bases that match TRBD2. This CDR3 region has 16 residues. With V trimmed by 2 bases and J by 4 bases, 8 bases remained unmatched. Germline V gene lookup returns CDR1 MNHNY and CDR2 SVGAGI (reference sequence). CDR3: CASSYPASGSKYEQYF. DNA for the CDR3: TGTGCCAGCAGTTACCCGGCTAGCGGGAGTAAGTACGAGCAGTACTTC.

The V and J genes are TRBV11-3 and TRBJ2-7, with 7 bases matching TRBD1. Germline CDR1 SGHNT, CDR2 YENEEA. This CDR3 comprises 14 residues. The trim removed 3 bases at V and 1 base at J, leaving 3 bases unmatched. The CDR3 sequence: CASSFDRASYEQYF. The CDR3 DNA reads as TGTGCCAGCAGCTTCGACAGGGCTTCCTACGAGCAGTACTTC.